Below are 27 T cell receptor beta chains sequenced from a single sample in a study of cytomegalovirus exposure and HLA in healthy donors. Primers included in the PCR were 60 Vbeta and 13 Jbeta primers. Clones were read by immunoSEQ multiplex PCR, and TCRdb kept only the in-frame ones, dropping some. The sample yields approximately 160,000 clones, around 79% seen once. The sample consisted of PBMCs. These receptors were taken from a male donor in good health and CMV-seropositive.

The chain employs TRBV5-8 and TRBJ2-7; 10 bases line up with TRBD1. J lost 2 bases, V lost 2 bases, and 7 bases had no gene match. Germline-derived CDR1 and CDR2 are SGHTS and YDEGEE. This CDR3 comprises 16 residues. The CDR3 region has the DNA TGTGCCAGCAGCTTCAGCGGGACAGGGGTCACCTACGAGCAGTACTTC. It yields the protein CASSFSGTGVTYEQYF.

The chain is built from TRBV6-1 and TRBJ2-1, with TRBD1 identical over 8 bases. Looked up from germline, CDR1 is MNHNS and CDR2 is SASEGT. The CDR3 extends over 15 amino acids. Unmatched junction bases numbered 4, after V lost 4 bases and J lost 2 bases. The CDR3 region has the DNA TGTGCCAGCAGTGGGACAGGGAGGACCTACAATGAGCAGTTCTTC. Amino acids: CASSGTGRTYNEQFF.

This chain joins TRBV5-1 and TRBJ2-5; 8 bases fit TRBD1. Judging by the DNA end, TRBJ2-7 fits better; the J call may be wrong. The CDR3 runs 15 residues. Looked up from germline, CDR1 is SGHRS and CDR2 is YFSETQ. CDR3: CASSPRQGSSYEQYF. The CDR3 nucleotides read TGCGCCAGCAGCCCTAGACAGGGGAGCTCCTACGAGCAGTACTTC.

This chain connects TRBV7-6 to TRBJ2-7, with 10 bases identical to TRBD2. V was pared by 3 bases and J by 1 base, with 0 bases of the junction left unmatched. Per the germline V gene, CDR1 is SGHVS and CDR2 is FNYEAQ. The CDR3 contains 14 residues. CDR3 amino acids: CASSFSGGSYEQYF. CDR3 nucleotides: TGTGCCAGCAGCTTTAGCGGGGGGTCCTACGAGCAGTACTTC.

The CDR3 coding sequence is TGTGCCAGCTCACCCCGGGGGGGTTCGGGCACAGATACGCAGTATTTT. Encoded protein: CASSPRGGSGTDTQYF. The chain joins TRBV18 to TRBJ2-3, with TRBD2 identical over 8 bases. CDR1 is KGHSH, CDR2 LQKENI, per germline. The ends lost 3 bases at V and 1 base at J; junction bases unmatched: 6. This CDR3 comprises 16 residues.

The chain employs TRBV5-1 and TRBJ1-4, with a tentative D call TRBD1 (5 bases). The CDR3 loop spans 15 amino acids. V lost 4 bases to trimming and J lost 2 bases, with 12 bases between them. CDR1 and CDR2 from the germline V gene are SGHRS and YFSETQ. In DNA, the CDR3 is TGCGCCAGCAGCCCGGTCCAGGGCACTAATGAAAAACTGTTTTTT. Translated, it gives CASSPVQGTNEKLFF.

This clone was recorded a few times. The rearrangement links TRBV5-1 to TRBJ1-5; 7 nucleotides line up with TRBD1. The CDR3 contains 15 residues. Germline CDR1 reads SGHRS; CDR2 reads YFSETQ. V lost 4 bases to trimming and J lost 3 bases; unmatched junction nucleotides: 7. CDR3 nucleotides: TGCGCCAGCAGCCCAAAAGGACAGGACAATCAGCCCCAGCATTTT. It is translated as CASSPKGQDNQPQHF.

The CDR3 coding sequence is TGTGCCACCAGCAGAGACTTAGCTGAGCAGTTCTTC. Translation gives CATSRDLAEQFF. This chain joins TRBV15 and TRBJ2-1, with no clear D. The length of the CDR3 is 12 residues. With 0 bases removed from V and 9 bases from J, the gap between germline ends came to 6 bases. Germline CDR1 and CDR2: LNHNV and YYDKDF (reference sequence).

V is TRBV18 and J is TRBJ2-5; tentatively, D is TRBD1 (5 bases). Germline CDR1 reads KGHSH; CDR2 reads LQKENI. V dropped 3 bases and J dropped 5 bases, with 10 bases sitting between them. The CDR3 consists of 13 residues. CDR3 sequence (DNA): TGTGCCAGCTCACCTATGGGGCGGGAGACCCAGTACTTC. This encodes CASSPMGRETQYF.

This chain joins TRBV5-4 and TRBJ2-7, with D possibly matching TRBD2 (6 bases). The V end was cut by 7 bases, the J end by 11 bases, with 19 bases between. Germline loops: CDR1 SGHNT, CDR2 YYREEE (reference sequence). The CDR3 extends over 12 amino acids. CDR3 bases: TGTGCCAGCGGACAACCGGAGGGTAAGGAGTACTTC. It is translated as CASGQPEGKEYF.

CDR3 bases: TGTGCCAGCAGCGTAGGGACAGGGTTAAACACCATATATTTT. Its translation is CASSVGTGLNTIYF. This chain joins TRBV9 and TRBJ1-3; TRBD1 matches at 8 bases. CDR1 and CDR2 from the germline V gene are SGDLS and YYNGEE. CDR3 length: 14 amino acids. The J segment lost 6 bases and the V segment lost 0 bases, leaving 2 bases of the junction unmatched.

The DNA for the CDR3 is TGCGCCAGCAGTCAGCTAGCGGGGCAAGAGACCCAGTACTTC. Protein sequence: CASSQLAGQETQYF. The chain recombines TRBV5-1 with TRBJ2-5, with TRBD2 matching over 9 bases. In germline, CDR1 is SGHRS, CDR2 YFSETQ. CDR3 size: 14 residues. V gave up 5 bases and J gave up 2 bases; unmatched junction bases: 4.

The gene calls are TRBV5-6 and TRBJ2-1, with D tentatively TRBD1 (5 bases). This CDR3 region has 13 residues. CDR1 SGHDT and CDR2 YYEEEE come from the germline V gene. V lost 1 base to trimming and J lost 8 bases, with 10 bases between them. CDR3 in DNA: TGTGCCAGCAGCTTGCAGGGATTGGATGAGCAGTTCTTC. It encodes CASSLQGLDEQFF.

This clone was picked up a small number of times. The junction shows a germline mismatch at one end, possibly a read error. The chain has TRBV7-2 and TRBJ1-1, with TRBD1 as a possible D gene (5 bases). Germline CDR1 SGHTA, CDR2 FQGNSA. The CDR3 loop spans 13 amino acids. The CDR3 DNA reads TGTGCCAGCAGCCTCGTGGGAGGGGATGAATCTTTCTTT. It is translated as CASSLVGGDESFF.

The genes are TRBV7-2 and TRBJ1-2; TRBD1 might be the D (6 bases). The CDR3 is 13 amino acids. Trimming shortened V by 0 bases and J by 8 bases, and 10 bases separated the two germline ends. In germline, CDR1 is SGHTA, CDR2 FQGNSA. CDR3 sequence: CASSLAGQRGYTF. The DNA of the CDR3 is TGTGCCAGCAGCTTAGCTGGACAGCGGGGCTACACCTTC. Complete variable domain (other parts from reference TRBV7-2 and TRBJ1-2): GAGVSQSPSNKVTEKGKDVELRCDPISGHTALYWYRQSLGQGLEFLIYFQGNSAPDKSGLPSDRFSAERTGGSVSTLTIQRTQQEDSAVYLCASSLAGQRGYTFGSGTRLTVV.

In this sample, this clone turned up a few times. This chain joins TRBV5-1 and TRBJ2-5, with TRBD2 matching over 10 bases. The V gene's germline CDR1 is SGHRS and CDR2 YFSETQ. The CDR3 spans 14 residues. J gave up 3 bases and V 1 base, and 0 bases lay outside the gene matches. CDR3 sequence: CASSLTSGEETQYF. The CDR3 nucleotides read TGCGCCAGCAGCTTGACTAGCGGGGAAGAGACCCAGTACTTC.

This chain links TRBV2 with TRBJ2-1; possibly TRBD2 for D (5 bases). The V end was cut by 8 bases, the J end by 6 bases, with 8 bases between. The CDR3 loop spans 11 amino acids. Germline CDR1 and CDR2: SNHLY and FYNNEI. CDR3: CASGSLNEQFF. DNA for the CDR3: TGTGCCAGCGGGAGCCTCAATGAGCAGTTCTTC. The full variable domain, with the rest looked up from reference TRBV2 and TRBJ2-1, is EPEVTQTPSHQVTQMGQEVILRCVPISNHLYFYWYRQILGQKVEFLVSFYNNEISEKSEIFDDQFSVERPDGSNFTLKIRSTKLEDSAMYFCASGSLNEQFFGPGTRLTVL.

The chain employs TRBV11-1 and TRBJ2-3; D uncertain. Germline CDR1 SGHAT, CDR2 FQDESV (reference sequence). The V and J ends lost 5 bases and 10 bases respectively, with 16 bases between them. The CDR3 has 13 amino acids. The CDR3, as DNA: TGTGCCAGCAGCCCTGCCTACCGCGATGCGCAGTATTTT. Protein: CASSPAYRDAQYF.

The chain uses TRBV6-6 and TRBJ2-1; possible D gene TRBD1, 6 bases. The germline V and J ends were trimmed by 0 bases and 9 bases, with 12 bases remaining between them. Germline V CDR1 and CDR2: MNHNY, SVGAGI (reference sequence). This CDR3 has 14 residues. CDR3 region: CASSYSQGLSEQFF. CDR3 DNA sequence: TGTGCCAGCAGTTACTCTCAGGGGCTAAGTGAGCAGTTCTTC.

The genes are TRBV2 and TRBJ2-1; 7 positions agree with TRBD1. V lost 5 bases to trimming and J lost 4 bases; unmatched junction nucleotides: 2. Per the germline V gene, CDR1 is SNHLY and CDR2 is FYNNEI. The CDR3 is 13 residues long. In nucleotides, the CDR3 is TGTGCCAGCAGTAGGGACAGTTACAATGAGCAGTTCTTC. As protein: CASSRDSYNEQFF.

The CDR3 loop reads CASSWAPLRGGYTF. The CDR3 nucleotides read TGTGCCAGCAGCTGGGCCCCGCTAAGGGGTGGCTACACCTTC. The rearrangement joins TRBV6-1 to TRBJ1-2, with a tentative D call TRBD1 (5 bases). The V gene's germline CDR1 is MNHNS and CDR2 SASEGT. Trimming pared 6 bases from V and 7 bases from J, leaving 18 bases between. The CDR3 consists of 14 residues.

CDR3 bases: TGTGCCAGCAGTTTATTGGGGCCCTGGTATAATTCACCCCTCCACTTT. Translating it yields CASSLLGPWYNSPLHF. The chain links TRBV27 to TRBJ1-6; a possible D gene is TRBD1 (5 bases). The V and J ends lost 1 base and 4 bases respectively, with 11 bases between them. This CDR3 contains 16 residues. Germline lookup yields CDR1 MNHEY and CDR2 SMNVEV (reference sequence).

This chain connects TRBV9 to TRBJ2-1; D is perhaps TRBD2 (5 bases). V gave up 4 bases and J gave up 8 bases, with 16 bases separating them. This CDR3 has 14 residues. CDR1 and CDR2 (germline): SGDLS, YYNGEE. The CDR3 nucleotides are TGTGCCAGCAGCCAATTTTGGGGAGTTGATGAGCAGTTCTTC. This sequence encodes CASSQFWGVDEQFF.

V gene TRBV30 combines with J gene TRBJ1-1, with D tentatively TRBD1 (6 bases). Trimming removed 4 bases at V and 5 bases at J, with 14 bases between. The germline gives CDR1 GTSNPN, CDR2 SVGIG (reference sequence). This CDR3 is 13 amino acids long. The DNA for the CDR3 is TGTGCCTGGAATTTGGGGAGGGGGACTGAAGCTTTCTTT. The encoded protein is CAWNLGRGTEAFF.

The V call is TRBV14, the J call TRBJ2-1; no reliable D call. The V and J ends lost 4 bases and 0 bases respectively, with 13 bases between them. From germline, CDR1 is SGHDN and CDR2 FVKESK. The CDR3 contains 16 residues. The CDR3 bases are TGTGCCAGCAGCCCCCCCCCAATCAGCTCCTACAATGAGCAGTTCTTC. Translation gives CASSPPPISSYNEQFF.

The count of this clone is one. V gene TRBV11-2 combines with J gene TRBJ1-3; D perhaps matches TRBD1 (5 bases). The CDR3 consists of 15 residues. Trimming removed 2 bases at V and 7 bases at J, with 15 bases between. Germline V gene sequence: CDR1 SGHAT, CDR2 FQNNGV. CDR3 residues: CASSLSQNRGNTIYF. CDR3 in DNA: TGTGCCAGCAGCTTATCACAGAATCGGGGGAACACCATATATTTT.

The V gene is TRBV6-6, the J gene TRBJ1-1; 7 bases are a match to TRBD1. Germline lookup yields CDR1 MNHNY and CDR2 SVGAGI (reference sequence). Trimming removed 0 bases from V and 7 bases from J; junction bases left unmatched: 8. This CDR3 spans 15 amino acids. CDR3 bases: TGTGCCAGCAGTTACTCGCGGGACAGAGGACTTGAAGCTTTCTTT. It translates to CASSYSRDRGLEAFF.